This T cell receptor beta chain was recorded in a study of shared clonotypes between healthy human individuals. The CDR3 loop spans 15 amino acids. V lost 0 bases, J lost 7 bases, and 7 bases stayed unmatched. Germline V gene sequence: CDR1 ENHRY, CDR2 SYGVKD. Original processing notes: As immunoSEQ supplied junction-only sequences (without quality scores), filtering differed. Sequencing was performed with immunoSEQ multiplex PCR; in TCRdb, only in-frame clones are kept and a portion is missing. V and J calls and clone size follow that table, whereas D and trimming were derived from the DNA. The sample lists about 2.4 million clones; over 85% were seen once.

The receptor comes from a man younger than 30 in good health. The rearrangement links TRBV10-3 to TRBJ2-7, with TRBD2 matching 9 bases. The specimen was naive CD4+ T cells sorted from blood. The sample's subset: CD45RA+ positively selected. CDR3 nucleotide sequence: TGTGCCATCAGTGAGTCGGTGGCGGGGGGGCAGGAGCAGTACTTC. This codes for CAISESVAGGQEQYF.